The 7 T cell receptor beta chains in this list originate from one sample, sequenced in a study of T cell repertoires in cytomegalovirus infection. Antigen specificity for these receptors is unknown. Via MiXCR, TCRdb re-called the reads, giving one row per CDR3 protein. The sample carries some 560,000 distinct CDR3 sequences, almost 40% recorded once. Sequenced here: cultured PBMCs, sampled from culture after CMV antigen stimulation. The receptors originated from a human donor in good health (CMV status not recorded). Some clones in this sample may be carry-over from other donors' samples.

The CDR3 protein is CASSFTQLRGPGNTIYF. CDR3 in DNA: TGTGCCAGCAGCTTCACCCAACTAAGGGGGCCTGGAAACACCATATATTTT. This chain joins TRBV5-4 and TRBJ1-3, with 7 bases identical to TRBD1. The trim removed 2 bases at V and 2 bases at J, leaving 10 bases unmatched. The CDR3 length is 17 residues. CDR1 SGHNT and CDR2 YYREEE come from the germline V gene (reference sequence).

This clonotype was recorded a few times. The V gene is TRBV6-7, the J gene TRBJ2-7; 10 nucleotides line up with TRBD2. TRBV6-7 is designated an ORF whose function remains uncertain. The CDR3 contains 14 residues. J was trimmed by 5 bases and V by 7 bases; bases with no gene match: 8. Written as DNA, the CDR3 is TGTGCCAGCAAACCGGGACTAGCGATAAACGAGCAGTACTTC. This sequence encodes CASKPGLAINEQYF.

This clonotype appeared a few times. This chain connects TRBV12-3 or TRBV12-4 to TRBJ1-6; 8 bases are shared with TRBD1. The CDR3 is 14 residues long. Trimming removed 3 bases from V and 10 bases from J; junction bases left unmatched: 5. The CDR3 sequence: CASSFRGRRSPLHF. Here the CDR3 DNA reads TGTGCCAGCAGTTTCAGGGGGCGCCGGTCACCCCTCCACTTT.

This chain joins TRBV7-2 and TRBJ1-1; no clear D. The CDR3 contains 13 residues. Germline CDR1 is SGHTA and CDR2 is FQGNSA. V lost 4 bases and J 6 bases, leaving 12 bases between the germline ends. CDR3 amino acids: CASSYDRKAEAFF. CDR3 coding DNA: TGTGCCAGCAGCTACGATCGGAAAGCTGAAGCTTTCTTT.

The V and J genes are TRBV20-1 and TRBJ2-1; D gene uncertain. V shed 1 base and J shed 8 bases, with 12 bases lying between them. The CDR3 totals 13 residues. Germline lookup yields CDR1 DFQATT and CDR2 SNEGSKA (reference sequence). This CDR3 is CSARAPGSHEQFF. The CDR3 nucleotides are TGCAGTGCTAGAGCCCCCGGTTCACATGAGCAGTTCTTC.

The chain is built from TRBV6-1 and TRBJ1-4; D unresolved. The CDR3 has 14 residues. The V and J ends lost 6 bases and 0 bases respectively, with 8 bases between them. The V gene's germline CDR1 is MNHNS and CDR2 SASEGT. The CDR3 is CASRTSPTNEKLFF. The CDR3 bases are TGTGCCAGCAGGACTTCTCCAACTAATGAAAAACTGTTTTTT.

This clonotype was observed a few times. V and J are TRBV7-9 and TRBJ2-1, with 8 nucleotides matching TRBD2. CDR1 is SEHNR and CDR2 is FQNEAQ in the germline V gene (reference sequence). The CDR3 is 14 residues long. The chain's CDR3 is CALLREGSYNEQFF. The CDR3 DNA is TGTGCTCTCCTCCGGGAGGGCTCCTACAATGAGCAGTTCTTC.